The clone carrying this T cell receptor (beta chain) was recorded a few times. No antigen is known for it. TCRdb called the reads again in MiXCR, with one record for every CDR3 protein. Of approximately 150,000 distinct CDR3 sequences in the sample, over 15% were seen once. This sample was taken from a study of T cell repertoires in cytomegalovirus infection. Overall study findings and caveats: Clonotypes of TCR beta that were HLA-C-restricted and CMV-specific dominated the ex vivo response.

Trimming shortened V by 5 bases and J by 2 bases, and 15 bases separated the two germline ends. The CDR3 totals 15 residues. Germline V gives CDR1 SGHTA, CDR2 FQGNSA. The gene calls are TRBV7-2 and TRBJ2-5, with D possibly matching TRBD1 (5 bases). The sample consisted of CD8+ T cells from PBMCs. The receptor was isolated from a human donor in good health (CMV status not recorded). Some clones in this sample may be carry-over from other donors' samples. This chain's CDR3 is CASSPLTELQETQYF. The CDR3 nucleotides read TGTGCCAGCAGCCCCCTGACAGAATTGCAAGAGACCCAGTACTTC.